This TCR beta chain was identified during a study of blood T cell repertoires in COVID-19. In the study overall: Donors in the United States, Italy and Spain gave samples during acute or convalescent COVID-19. Sources were T cells, B-cell-depleted T cells, or PBMCs; the material itself was cDNA or gDNA.

V gave up 1 base and J gave up 8 bases, with 5 bases separating them. The CDR3 spans 11 residues. From germline, CDR1 is MGHDK and CDR2 SYGVNS. Data came from immunoSEQ multiplex PCR; TCRdb stores just in-frame clones and leaves some out. This repertoire shows over 200,000 clones, about 91% found once; its top ten account for around 1.2%. The sequence derives from a man aged 25-40 years with acute or convalescent COVID-19. This rearrangement joins TRBV25-1 to TRBJ1-2; no reliable D call. Sequencing was carried out using peripheral blood. CDR3 nucleotides: TGTGCCAGCAGTGAATCCTCGGGCTACACCTTC. The encoded protein is CASSESSGYTF.